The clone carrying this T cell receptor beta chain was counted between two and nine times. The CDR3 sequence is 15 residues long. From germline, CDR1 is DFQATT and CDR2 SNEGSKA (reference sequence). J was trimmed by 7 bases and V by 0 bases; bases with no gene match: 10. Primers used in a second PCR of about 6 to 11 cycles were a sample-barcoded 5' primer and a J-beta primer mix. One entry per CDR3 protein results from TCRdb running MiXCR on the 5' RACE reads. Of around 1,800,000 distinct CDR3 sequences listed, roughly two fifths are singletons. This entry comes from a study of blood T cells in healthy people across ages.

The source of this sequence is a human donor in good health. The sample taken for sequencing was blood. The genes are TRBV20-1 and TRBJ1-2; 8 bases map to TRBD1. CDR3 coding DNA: TGCAGTGCTAGAGATCACCCAGGGGGCGCGATTGGCTACACCTTC. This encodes CSARDHPGGAIGYTF.